These 30 T cell receptor beta chains originate from one sample sequenced in a study of cytomegalovirus exposure and HLA in healthy donors. Primers: 60 Vbeta forward and 13 Jbeta reverse. Libraries were prepared by immunoSEQ multiplex PCR; TCRdb keeps only in-frame clonotypes and omits some of them. This sample has 120,000 to 150,000 clones; approximately 83% occur once, and the top ten carry less than 3%. Sequenced material: PBMCs. These receptor sequences come from a male donor in good health and CMV-seronegative.

Only a few counts were recorded for this clone. This chain connects TRBV28 to TRBJ1-4; D uncertain. The CDR3 sequence is 12 residues long. CDR1 and CDR2 (germline): MDHEN, SYDVKM. Trimming removed 10 bases from V and 7 bases from J, with 13 bases in between. DNA of the CDR3: TGTGCCACCGTGGGGAGTACTGAAAAACTGTTTTTT. Translated: CATVGSTEKLFF.

The chain employs TRBV9 and TRBJ2-6; D remains ambiguous. V was pared by 4 bases and J by 0 bases, with 8 bases between. Germline V gene sequence: CDR1 SGDLS, CDR2 YYNGEE. CDR3 length equals 15 residues. CDR3 residues: CASSIRSSGANVLTF. The DNA of the CDR3 is TGTGCCAGCAGCATACGGAGCTCTGGGGCCAACGTCCTGACTTTC.

V is TRBV19 and J is TRBJ2-7, with D possibly TRBD1 on 5 matching bases. V lost 3 bases, J lost 6 bases, and 18 bases lay in between. The CDR3 is 15 amino acids. Germline V CDR1 and CDR2: LNHDA, SQIVND (reference sequence). The CDR3 loop is CASSISSRGPREQYF. In DNA, the CDR3 is TGTGCCAGTAGTATCTCCTCAAGGGGTCCGCGCGAGCAGTACTTC.

The rearrangement joins TRBV9 to TRBJ2-7; 10 bases are a match to TRBD2. The germline V gene has CDR1 SGDLS and CDR2 YYNGEE. The V and J ends lost 0 bases and 0 bases, in that order; junction bases with no gene match: 12. The CDR3 is made up of 19 amino acids. The CDR3, as DNA: TGTGCCAGCAGCGTAGAGTTCGGTAGCGGGAGGCGAAACTCCTACGAGCAGTACTTC. The encoded protein is CASSVEFGSGRRNSYEQYF.

V gene TRBV30 combines with J gene TRBJ2-2; 7 bases match TRBD1. Germline trimming cut 5 bases from V and 6 bases from J; bases unmatched to any gene: 9. The CDR3 runs to 14 residues. The germline V gene encodes CDR1 GTSNPN and CDR2 SVGIG (reference sequence). As DNA, the CDR3 is TGTGCCTGGTCGTGGACAGGAGATGCCGGGGAGCTGTTTTTT. Protein product: CAWSWTGDAGELFF. The whole variable domain, filled in from reference TRBV30 and TRBJ2-2, reads SQTIHQWPATLVQPVGSPLSLECTVEGTSNPNLYWYRQAAGRGLQLLFYSVGIGQISSEVPQNLSASRPQDRQFILSSKKLLLSDSGFYLCAWSWTGDAGELFFGEGSRLTVL.

This clone was counted between two and nine times. The J gene is TRBJ1-1, the V gene TRBV5-5, with unresolved D. Between the trimmed V and J ends, which lost 4 bases and 8 bases, there was a span of 9 bases. There are 11 residues in the CDR3. In germline, CDR1 is SGHKS, CDR2 YYEKEE (reference sequence). The CDR3 is CASSVGGEAFF. The CDR3 coding sequence is TGTGCCAGCAGCGTGGGCGGGGAAGCTTTCTTT.

Concerning this clone itself: At one end the junction does not follow the germline gene, possibly because of a read error. This chain uses TRBV7-8 with TRBJ2-3; the D gene is possibly TRBD1 (6 bases). Germline CDR1 is SGHVS and CDR2 is FQNEAQ. This CDR3 is built from 17 residues. The CDR3 DNA sequence: TGTACCAGCAGCTTCCCGACGTTAGGGGGTTACACAGATACGCAGTATTTT. Translation: CTSSFPTLGGYTDTQYF.

The V and J genes are TRBV11-2 and TRBJ2-3; 7 bases map to TRBD2. CDR3 length equals 13 residues. V was clipped by 8 bases and J by 1 base; unmatched bases: 3. The V gene's germline CDR1 is SGHAT and CDR2 FQNNGV. The CDR3 protein is CASRGGGTDTQYF. The CDR3 DNA sequence: TGTGCCAGCCGCGGGGGAGGCACAGATACGCAGTATTTT.

The chain uses TRBV5-4 and TRBJ1-2, with TRBD1 matching 8 bases. CDR3 size: 15 residues. The J segment lost 3 bases and the V segment lost 2 bases, leaving 6 bases of the junction unmatched. Germline V CDR1 and CDR2: SGHNT, YYREEE (reference sequence). DNA for the CDR3: TGTGCCAGCAGCTTCCAGGGGGCACGGGACTATGGCTACACCTTC. This translates into CASSFQGARDYGYTF.

This clone is a singleton in its sample. The chain has TRBV5-5 and TRBJ2-7; TRBD2 might be the D (5 bases). The CDR3 loop spans 12 amino acids. The germline CDR1 and CDR2 sequences are SGHKS and YYEKEE (reference sequence). V was shortened by 4 bases and J by 3 bases, with 8 bases between the two germline ends. CDR3 nucleotide sequence: TGTGCCAGCAGCGGACTCCTCTACGAGCAGTACTTC. It yields the protein CASSGLLYEQYF.

The chain combines TRBV6-1 with TRBJ2-1; 8 bases agree with TRBD1. The V and J ends lost 10 bases and 6 bases, in that order; junction bases with no gene match: 8. Looked up from germline, CDR1 is MNHNS and CDR2 is SASEGT. The CDR3 is 13 amino acids. The CDR3 DNA follows: TGTGCCATACGACAACAGGGGGGCAATGAGCAGTTCTTC. Its protein is CAIRQQGGNEQFF.

CDR3 in DNA: TGTGCCAGCAGGCCGGACAGGGGCTATGGCTACACCTTC. Its protein product is CASRPDRGYGYTF. The chain recombines TRBV6-6 with TRBJ1-2; 9 bases line up with TRBD1. Trimming at V came to 6 bases and at J to 4 bases, leaving 3 bases not matched to a gene. The CDR3 is 13 residues long. Germline V CDR1 and CDR2: MNHNY, SVGAGI (reference sequence).

The DNA of the CDR3 is TGCGCCAGCAGCCAGATCCCGGGACAGGGGAATGAGCAGTTCTTC. Translated, it gives CASSQIPGQGNEQFF. The chain uses TRBV4-1 and TRBJ2-1, with 10 bases lining up with TRBD1. This CDR3 spans 15 amino acids. After removal of 3 bases from V and 7 bases from J, the junction contained 6 bases not matched to a gene. Germline assignment: CDR1 MGHRA and CDR2 YSYEKL.

This clone occurred once. V is TRBV7-9 and J is TRBJ1-1; D call uncertain. The CDR3 spans 12 residues. CDR1 and CDR2 from the germline V gene are SEHNR and FQNEAQ (reference sequence). V was shortened by 5 bases and J by 4 bases, with 8 bases between the two germline ends. CDR3 sequence reads: CASSRGSTEAFF. The DNA of the CDR3 is TGTGCCAGCAGCCGAGGGAGCACTGAAGCTTTCTTT.

The chain uses TRBV9 and TRBJ2-2; 9 bases match TRBD2. This CDR3 contains 16 residues. The ends lost 4 bases at V and 3 bases at J; junction bases unmatched: 7. Germline V gene lookup returns CDR1 SGDLS and CDR2 YYNGEE. The chain's CDR3 is CASSPSSGTYTGELFF. The CDR3 region has the DNA TGTGCCAGCAGCCCGTCTAGCGGGACCTACACCGGGGAGCTGTTTTTT.

The V gene is TRBV6-5, the J gene TRBJ1-6; D unresolved. This CDR3 region has 14 residues. The germline V gene encodes CDR1 MNHEY and CDR2 SVGAGI. V lost 8 bases, J lost 9 bases, and 17 bases lay in between. As DNA, the CDR3 is TGTGCCAGCTCGACCGTGGGCGTCGGTTCACCCCTCCACTTT. Translating it yields CASSTVGVGSPLHF.

This clone was seen a handful of times. The chain carries TRBV7-9 and TRBJ2-3, with TRBD2 matching 9 bases. With V trimmed by 2 bases and J by 3 bases, 3 bases remained unmatched. Per the germline V gene, CDR1 is SEHNR and CDR2 is FQNEAQ (reference sequence). The CDR3 length is 15 residues. CDR3 loop: CASSLLSGGTDTQYF. The DNA for the CDR3 is TGTGCCAGCAGCTTACTTAGCGGGGGTACAGATACGCAGTATTTT. The full variable domain, in which reference TRBV7-9 and TRBJ2-3 provide the parts outside the CDR3, is DTGVSQNPRHKITKRGQNVTFRCDPISEHNRLYWYRQTLGQGPEFLTYFQNEAQLEKSRLLSDRFSAERPKGSFSTLEIQRTEQGDSAMYLCASSLLSGGTDTQYFGPGTRLTVL.

A single count supports this clone. The CDR3 DNA is TGTGCCAGCAGTGAATTCGGAGAGACCCAGTACTTC. Encoded protein: CASSEFGETQYF. The chain uses TRBV25-1 and TRBJ2-5; D remains ambiguous. In germline, CDR1 is MGHDK, CDR2 SYGVNS. The CDR3 runs 12 residues. The V end lost 1 base, the J end lost 4 bases, and 4 bases lay between the germline ends.

This rearrangement joins TRBV18 to TRBJ2-4, with a tentative D call TRBD2 (5 bases). The CDR3 covers 15 residues. Germline V CDR1 and CDR2: KGHSH, LQKENI. Trimming shortened V by 6 bases and J by 2 bases, and 14 bases separated the two germline ends. CDR3 sequence reads: CASSPARTSKNIQYF. CDR3 nucleotides: TGTGCCAGCTCCCCCGCCCGGACTTCCAAAAACATTCAGTACTTC.

The genes are TRBV19 and TRBJ2-5; 10 bases fit TRBD1. The last part of the DNA fits TRBJ2-7 better; the J call may be wrong. CDR1 LNHDA and CDR2 SQIVND come from the germline V gene (reference sequence). CDR3 length equals 14 residues. CDR3 coding DNA: TGTGCCAGTACCGCAGGGGGACAGGGGTACGAGCAGTACTTC. It encodes CASTAGGQGYEQYF.

A word on this clone: This sample includes further DNA sequences coding for the same CDR3. The chain employs TRBV21-1 and TRBJ2-7; the table's D call TRBD2 went unverified against the DNA. TRBV21-1 is shown as a pseudogene. CDR3 length equals 16 residues. The CDR3 sequence is CASSKALSGGYYEQYF. The CDR3 region has the DNA TGTGCCAGCAGCAAGGCGCTATCGGGGGGCTACTACGAGCAGTACTTC.

The chain recombines TRBV10-3 with TRBJ2-7; 10 nucleotides align to TRBD2. The CDR3 sequence is 13 residues long. The junction had 11 bases not matched to a gene; V was cut back by 11 bases and J by 7 bases. Germline V gene lookup returns CDR1 ENHRY and CDR2 SYGVKD. The CDR3 sequence: CAVGAGGSEEQYF. The CDR3 coding sequence is TGTGCCGTCGGAGCGGGAGGGTCTGAGGAGCAGTACTTC.

The chain carries TRBV4-3 and TRBJ2-7; D perhaps matches TRBD1 (6 bases). Germline CDR1 and CDR2: LGHNA and YSLEER. The CDR3 spans 14 residues. V shed 6 bases and J shed 5 bases, with 17 bases lying between them. CDR3 coding DNA: TGCGCCAGCAGTCATCCAGGGGACAAGGACGAGCAGTACTTC. The encoded protein is CASSHPGDKDEQYF.

The chain has TRBV6-5 and TRBJ1-1; 10 bases are a match to TRBD1. Germline V CDR1 and CDR2: MNHEY, SVGAGI. The ends lost 8 bases at V and 4 bases at J; junction bases unmatched: 10. The CDR3 spans 15 residues. Written as DNA, the CDR3 is TGTGCCAGCGCGGGAGGGAGACAGGGGGCCACTGAAGCTTTCTTT. Amino acid sequence: CASAGGRQGATEAFF.

The J gene is TRBJ1-1, the V gene TRBV12-5; D not certain. The CDR3 sequence is 14 residues long. CDR1 is LGHNT, CDR2 FRNRAP, per germline. The V and J ends lost 3 bases and 4 bases respectively, with 12 bases between them. CDR3 sequence: CASGFREEGTEAFF. CDR3 nucleotide sequence: TGTGCTAGTGGTTTTCGGGAGGAAGGCACTGAAGCTTTCTTT.

The V call is TRBV7-9, the J call TRBJ1-2, with 8 bases that match TRBD1. CDR1 and CDR2 from the germline V gene are SEHNR and FQNEAQ (reference sequence). V lost 5 bases and J lost 0; bases outside the gene matches: 11. The CDR3 contains 17 residues. CDR3 loop: CASSPIGGTGANYGYTF. DNA for the CDR3: TGTGCCAGCAGCCCTATCGGGGGGACAGGCGCTAACTATGGCTACACCTTC.

The rearrangement joins TRBV11-3 to TRBJ2-7; a possible D gene is TRBD1 (5 bases). Trimming shortened V by 5 bases and J by 4 bases, and 18 bases separated the two germline ends. Germline V gives CDR1 SGHNT, CDR2 YENEEA. This CDR3 comprises 15 residues. In DNA form, the CDR3 reads TGTGCCAGCAGCACGTACGACAGCACCGAATACGAGCAGTACTTC. Its protein product is CASSTYDSTEYEQYF.

On this clone itself: At the DNA level, this CDR3 is encoded by other sequences in the same sample as well. This chain connects TRBV6-5 to TRBJ2-7; D unclear. Per germline, CDR1 MNHEY and CDR2 SVGAGI. This CDR3 comprises 14 residues. With 6 bases removed from V and 0 bases from J, the gap between germline ends came to 12 bases. CDR3 sequence: CASRPPGSSYEQYF. The CDR3 DNA follows: TGTGCCAGCAGACCCCCGGGTAGCTCCTACGAGCAGTACTTC.

This rearrangement joins TRBV12-2 to TRBJ2-1; the D call of TRBD2 is as the table states it, not checked on the DNA. TRBV12-2 is given as a pseudogene. There are 15 residues in the CDR3. This CDR3 is CASRFPGLAVDEQFF. As DNA, the CDR3 is TGTGCAAGTCGCTTCCCCGGACTAGCAGTCGATGAGCAGTTCTTC.

This clone was seen once. The chain carries TRBV25-1 and TRBJ2-3, with D perhaps matching TRBD2 (5 bases). V was trimmed by 1 base and J by 2 bases, leaving 13 bases between them. Per the germline V gene, CDR1 is MGHDK and CDR2 is SYGVNS. The CDR3 consists of 16 residues. DNA for the CDR3: TGTGCCAGCAGTGAATGGGCCCAGAGGGACACAGATACGCAGTATTTT. This translates into CASSEWAQRDTDTQYF.